This TCR beta chain was found in a study of blood T cell repertoires in COVID-19. Study information: Spain, Italy and the United States supplied samples that represented acute and convalescent COVID-19. In each case, the material was cDNA or gDNA derived from T cells, B-cell-depleted T cells, or PBMCs.

In the source study's methods: Amplification with reference gene primers provided the estimates of nucleated cell counts. Clones were read by immunoSEQ multiplex PCR, and TCRdb kept only the in-frame ones, dropping some. The V and J calls and clone size are taken from that table; D and trimming were inferred from the DNA. There are 70,000 or so clones in the sample; about nine tenths occur only once, and about 1.5% lies in the top ten. V trimming: 3 bases; J trimming: 1 base; junction bases outside the gene matches: 6. Germline V gives CDR1 LGHNA, CDR2 YNFKEQ. The CDR3 length is 15 residues. The source is a man in his forties or fifties with acute or convalescent COVID-19. The sample taken for sequencing was peripheral blood. The chain joins TRBV4-2 to TRBJ2-7; the match to TRBD1 covers 7 bases. CDR3 region: CASSQSMGQSYEQYF. CDR3 DNA sequence: TGTGCCAGCAGCCAGAGTATGGGACAGTCCTACGAGCAGTACTTC.